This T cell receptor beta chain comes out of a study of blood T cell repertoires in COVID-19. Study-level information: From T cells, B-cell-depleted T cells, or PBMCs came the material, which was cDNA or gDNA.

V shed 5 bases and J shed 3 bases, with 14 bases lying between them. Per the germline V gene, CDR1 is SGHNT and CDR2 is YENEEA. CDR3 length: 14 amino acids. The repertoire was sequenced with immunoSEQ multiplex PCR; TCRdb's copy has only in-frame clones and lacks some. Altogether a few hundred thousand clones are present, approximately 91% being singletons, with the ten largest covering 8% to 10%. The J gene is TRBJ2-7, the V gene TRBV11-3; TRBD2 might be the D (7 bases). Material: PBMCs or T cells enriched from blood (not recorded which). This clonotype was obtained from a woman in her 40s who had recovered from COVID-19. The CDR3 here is CASSPPGGLYEQYF. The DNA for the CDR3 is TGTGCCAGCAGCCCCCCGGGGGGCCTCTACGAGCAGTACTTC. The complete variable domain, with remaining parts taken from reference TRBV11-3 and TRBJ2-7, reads EAGVVQSPRYKIIEKKQPVAFWCNPISGHNTLYWYLQNLGQGPELLIRYENEEAVDDSQLPKDRFSAERLKGVDSTLKIQPAELGDSAVYLCASSPPGGLYEQYFGPGTRLTVT.